The sequence of this T cell receptor beta chain was determined in a study of blood T cell repertoires in COVID-19. Participant-reported clinical history was the basis for cohort assignment. Libraries were prepared by immunoSEQ multiplex PCR; TCRdb keeps only in-frame clonotypes and omits some of them. The data hold approximately 220,000 clones, with 75% to 85% observed a single time. This clone showed up just once. The same CDR3 is also encoded by other DNA sequences in this sample. This TCR was sampled from a woman in her forties with acute COVID-19. The source material was PBMCs or T cells enriched from blood (not recorded which).

The CDR3 reads CASSQGGLAEETQYF. CDR3 DNA: TGCGCCAGCAGCCAAGGGGGACTAGCGGAAGAGACCCAGTACTTC. The genes are TRBV4-3 and TRBJ2-5, with 11 bases lining up with TRBD2. CDR1 is LGHNA, CDR2 YSLEER, per germline. The CDR3 is 15 amino acids. The ends lost 1 base at V and 3 bases at J; junction bases unmatched: 1.